The 22 T cell receptor beta chains presented below share a single source sample, sequenced in a study of blood T cell repertoires in COVID-19. Data came from immunoSEQ multiplex PCR; TCRdb stores just in-frame clones and leaves some out. The sample carries about 140,000 clones, about 86% recorded once. Material: peripheral blood. Receptor source: a woman in her fifties or sixties with acute or convalescent COVID-19.

CDR3 region: CASSQDSGATEAFF. CDR3 in DNA: TGTGCCAGCAGCCAAGATAGCGGGGCCACTGAAGCTTTCTTT. The chain links TRBV3-1 (or the pseudogene TRBV3-2) to TRBJ1-1; D is perhaps TRBD1 (5 bases). Germline V gene sequence: CDR1 LGHDT, CDR2 YNNKEL (reference sequence). CDR3 length: 14 residues. Trimming took 0 bases from V and 4 from J, leaving 9 bases between them.

The chain links TRBV7-2 to TRBJ2-6, with a possible D match to TRBD2 (5 bases). This CDR3 region has 17 residues. The V end was cut by 3 bases, the J end by 1 base, with 13 bases between. CDR1 is SGHTA and CDR2 is FQGNSA in the germline V gene. In DNA, the CDR3 is TGTGCCAGCAGCTTTATTGTGAGGGAGTCTGGGGCCAACGTCCTGACTTTC. This sequence encodes CASSFIVRESGANVLTF.

The chain links TRBV18 to TRBJ2-1, with D maybe TRBD1 (6 bases). With 2 bases removed from V and 1 base from J, the gap between germline ends came to 6 bases. This CDR3 is 14 amino acids long. CDR1 is KGHSH and CDR2 is LQKENI in the germline V gene. CDR3 in amino acids: CASSPGQSYNEQFF. In DNA form, the CDR3 reads TGTGCCAGCTCACCAGGACAGTCCTACAATGAGCAGTTCTTC.

The chain uses TRBV3-1 (or the pseudogene TRBV3-2) and TRBJ1-1; D is unclear. Trimming stripped 1 base from V and 1 base from J, with 7 bases between. The CDR3 covers 14 residues. The germline V gene encodes CDR1 LGHDT and CDR2 YNNKEL (reference sequence). The CDR3 loop reads CASSQAVRNTEAFF. In DNA form, the CDR3 reads TGTGCCAGCAGCCAAGCCGTCAGGAACACTGAAGCTTTCTTT.

The CDR3 DNA sequence: TGTGCCAGCATTCCGGGACAGGCGACTACAGATACGCAGTATTTT. It encodes CASIPGQATTDTQYF. The V gene is TRBV6-1, the J gene TRBJ2-3, with TRBD1 matching over 8 bases. The trim removed 7 bases at V and 3 bases at J, leaving 9 bases unmatched. This CDR3 is 15 amino acids long. Germline CDR1 is MNHNS and CDR2 is SASEGT.

The gene calls are TRBV6-2 or TRBV6-3 and TRBJ2-7, with 8 positions matching TRBD2. Germline lookup yields CDR1 MNHEY and CDR2 SVGEGT. Germline trimming cut 5 bases from V and 2 bases from J; bases unmatched to any gene: 8. The CDR3 covers 15 residues. CDR3 coding DNA: TGTGCCAGCAGTGCCCCGCGGGGGGCCCCCTACGAGCAGTACTTC. This gives the protein CASSAPRGAPYEQYF.

This sequence joins TRBV30 and TRBJ1-5, with D possibly matching TRBD1 (5 bases). The V gene lost 0 bases and the J gene lost 1 base, with 10 bases spanning the gap. CDR1 and CDR2 from the germline V gene are GTSNPN and SVGIG (reference sequence). The CDR3 totals 15 residues. This chain's CDR3 is CAWSVEGMSNQPQHF. The CDR3 bases are TGTGCCTGGAGTGTGGAGGGGATGAGCAATCAGCCCCAGCATTTT.

The chain couples TRBV28 to TRBJ2-7, with TRBD2 as a possible D gene (6 bases). The germline CDR1 and CDR2 sequences are MDHEN and SYDVKM. This CDR3 spans 12 amino acids. Trimming shortened V by 6 bases and J by 6 bases, and 12 bases separated the two germline ends. The CDR3 spells CASRSGLLEQYF. CDR3 coding DNA: TGTGCCAGCAGGTCGGGACTGCTCGAGCAGTACTTC.

The V call is TRBV28, the J call TRBJ1-3; D unresolved. Trimming pared 6 bases from V and 0 bases from J, leaving 9 bases between. CDR1 and CDR2 (germline): MDHEN, SYDVKM. This CDR3 has 14 residues. The CDR3 here is CASRSGFSGNTIYF. CDR3 bases: TGTGCCAGCAGATCGGGGTTCTCTGGAAACACCATATATTTT.

V usage is TRBV19 and J usage is TRBJ1-1, with a possible D match to TRBD1 (5 bases). Germline values: CDR1 LNHDA, CDR2 SQIVND (reference sequence). The V gene lost 3 bases and the J gene lost 1 base, with 15 bases spanning the gap. The CDR3 consists of 16 residues. Here the CDR3 DNA reads TGTGCCAGTAGTATTCCCCAAACTCAGGGGAACACTGAAGCTTTCTTT. Protein: CASSIPQTQGNTEAFF.

The genes are TRBV4-3 and TRBJ2-7, with TRBD2 as a possible D gene (6 bases). The CDR3 loop spans 19 amino acids. V dropped 0 bases and J dropped 2 bases, with 23 bases sitting between them. CDR1 LGHNA and CDR2 YSLEER come from the germline V gene. Here the CDR3 DNA reads TGCGCCAGCAGCCAAGAGTTCAGGGCGCGACTAGGATTTGCCTACGAGCAGTACTTC. It yields the protein CASSQEFRARLGFAYEQYF.

V is TRBV2 and J is TRBJ1-1, with D perhaps TRBD1 (5 bases). Trimming removed 8 bases from V and 2 bases from J, with 18 bases in between. This CDR3 has 15 residues. The germline gives CDR1 SNHLY, CDR2 FYNNEI. The CDR3 here is CASSGEKVENTEAFF. For the CDR3, the DNA is TGTGCCAGCTCGGGGGAGAAAGTAGAAAACACTGAAGCTTTCTTT.

V is TRBV3-1 (or the pseudogene TRBV3-2) and J is TRBJ2-5; TRBD1 matches at 9 bases. Germline values: CDR1 LGHDT, CDR2 YNNKEL (reference sequence). J gave up 2 bases and V 4 bases, and 8 bases lay outside the gene matches. The CDR3 extends over 16 amino acids. The CDR3 region has the DNA TGTGCCAGCAGCCCGCTCACCGGGACAGGGCAAGAGACCCAGTACTTC. Protein sequence: CASSPLTGTGQETQYF.

The V call is TRBV30, the J call TRBJ1-2; D is possibly TRBD1 (6 bases). Germline V gives CDR1 GTSNPN, CDR2 SVGIG (reference sequence). This CDR3 contains 10 residues. Trimming shortened V by 3 bases and J by 9 bases, and 8 bases separated the two germline ends. CDR3 residues: CAWRQGSYTF. The CDR3 bases are TGTGCCTGGAGGCAGGGGAGCTACACCTTC. The full variable domain, in which reference TRBV30 and TRBJ1-2 provide the parts outside the CDR3, is SQTIHQWPATLVQPVGSPLSLECTVEGTSNPNLYWYRQAAGRGLQLLFYSVGIGQISSEVPQNLSASRPQDRQFILSSKKLLLSDSGFYLCAWRQGSYTFGSGTRLTVV.

The gene calls are TRBV15 and TRBJ2-7, with TRBD2 matching over 10 bases. The germline V gene encodes CDR1 LNHNV and CDR2 YYDKDF (reference sequence). This CDR3 region has 17 residues. Trimming took 0 bases from V and 5 from J; bases not matched to a gene: 10. The CDR3 DNA follows: TGTGCCACCAGCAGAGATCGGGGGAGCGGGAGGGCCCACGAGCAGTACTTC. Translating it yields CATSRDRGSGRAHEQYF.

The genes are TRBV2 and TRBJ1-4, with D possibly TRBD1 on 5 matching bases. The V gene lost 10 bases and the J gene lost 3 bases, with 24 bases spanning the gap. The length of the CDR3 is 17 residues. Germline loops: CDR1 SNHLY, CDR2 FYNNEI. Here the CDR3 reads CAIPSGQSAVANEKLFF. CDR3 in DNA: TGTGCCATCCCTTCAGGGCAGTCTGCAGTGGCTAATGAAAAACTGTTTTTT.

V gene TRBV6-5 combines with J gene TRBJ1-1; tentatively, D is TRBD1 (6 bases). The CDR3 is made up of 14 amino acids. CDR1 MNHEY and CDR2 SVGAGI come from the germline V gene. The germline V and J ends were trimmed by 2 bases and 2 bases, with 9 bases remaining between them. CDR3 in DNA: TGTGCCAGCAGTTACGCGGGGGCCAACACTGAAGCTTTCTTT. It codes for CASSYAGANTEAFF.

The chain recombines TRBV7-3 with TRBJ2-1; the match to TRBD2 covers 7 bases. This CDR3 is built from 16 residues. Germline-derived CDR1 and CDR2 are SGHTA and FQGTGA. V shed 2 bases and J 0 bases; nucleotides not matched to a gene: 4. In DNA form, the CDR3 reads TGTGCCAGCAGCTTAGGGACTACCAGCTCCTACAATGAGCAGTTCTTC. Protein: CASSLGTTSSYNEQFF. The full variable domain, its missing parts supplied by reference TRBV7-3 and TRBJ2-1, is GAGVSQTPSNKVTEKGKYVELRCDPISGHTALYWYRQSLGQGPEFLIYFQGTGAADDSGLPNDRFFAVRPEGSVSTLKIQRTERGDSAVYLCASSLGTTSSYNEQFFGPGTRLTVL.

The rearrangement uses TRBV6-1 and TRBJ1-6, with D tentatively TRBD1 (5 bases). This CDR3 is built from 14 residues. Trimming shortened V by 2 bases and J by 13 bases, and 15 bases separated the two germline ends. Germline assignment: CDR1 MNHNS and CDR2 SASEGT. The CDR3 DNA reads TGTGCCAGCAGTGAAACCTCTCAGGGATTGCCCCTCCACTTT. Its translation: CASSETSQGLPLHF.

The chain is built from TRBV7-9 and TRBJ2-7; TRBD1 agrees at 7 bases. Trimming took 5 bases from V and 0 from J; bases not matched to a gene: 10. The CDR3 covers 16 residues. Germline CDR1 and CDR2: SEHNR and FQNEAQ (reference sequence). CDR3 region: CASSPLTGFSSYEQYF. The CDR3 nucleotides read TGTGCCAGCAGCCCCCTGACAGGGTTCAGCTCCTACGAGCAGTACTTC.

In this sample, this clone turned up once. V is TRBV9 and J is TRBJ2-3; TRBD2 matches at 7 bases. Germline trimming cut 4 bases from V and 2 bases from J; bases unmatched to any gene: 7. Germline V CDR1 and CDR2: SGDLS, YYNGEE. The CDR3 covers 15 residues. The CDR3 here is CASSPREGYTDTQYF. The CDR3 nucleotides read TGTGCCAGCAGCCCAAGGGAGGGGTACACAGATACGCAGTATTTT.

CDR3 amino acids: CASSLLGTSGSYEQFF. For the CDR3, the DNA is TGTGCCAGCAGCTTACTCGGGACTAGCGGGAGCTATGAGCAGTTCTTC. This chain connects TRBV5-6 to TRBJ2-1; TRBD2 matches 14 bases. CDR1 is SGHDT, CDR2 YYEEEE, per germline. The CDR3 runs 16 residues. The V and J ends lost 2 bases and 8 bases, in that order; junction bases with no gene match: 6.